This entry features one T cell receptor (beta chain) sequence. Its target is not known. Tumor samples were obtained before definitive surgery or chemotherapy. The protocol was immunoSEQ multiplex PCR, while the TCRdb copy is restricted to in-frame clones and leaves out a portion. The table has 4,500 or so clones, 70% to 80% seen once. V lost 8 bases and J 9 bases, leaving 26 bases between the germline ends. The CDR3 is 17 residues long. In germline, CDR1 is MNHEY, CDR2 SMNVEV (reference sequence). These data originate in a study of high-grade serous ovarian cancer treatment subgroups. General observations from the study: Different patients shared almost no repertoire; same-patient tumors shared 0.11 to 0.79. Bulk tumor TCR sequencing gave no spatial information.

The sequenced sample was tumor tissue. The TCR comes from a human donor with high-grade serous ovarian cancer. V and J are TRBV27 and TRBJ1-6; D is ambiguous. Written as DNA, the CDR3 is TGTGCCAGCGGCAAAACCCCTTCGACAAGAATAGCTTCACCCCTCCACTTT. Protein: CASGKTPSTRIASPLHF.